The clone carrying this T cell receptor beta chain was observed once. This specimen belongs to a study of blood T cell repertoires in COVID-19. Here immunoSEQ multiplex PCR was the method, and the copy in TCRdb shows in-frame clones only, minus some. The repertoire holds 55,000 to 80,000 clones, approximately 84% seen once, with about 12% in the top ten. V was clipped by 1 base and J by 1 base, with 7 bases between them. Germline V gives CDR1 SGHTA, CDR2 FQGNSA. This CDR3 is 14 amino acids long. The receptor's source is a human donor in a cohort sampled during active COVID-19. The sequenced sample consisted of peripheral blood. The rearrangement uses TRBV7-2 and TRBJ2-5; D is perhaps TRBD2 (6 bases). CDR3 bases: TGTGCCAGCAGCTTAGTAGCGGCCCAAGAGACCCAGTACTTC. Protein sequence: CASSLVAAQETQYF.